This T cell receptor (beta chain) was obtained from a study of identifying expanded T cells in peripheral blood. Findings and limits, study-wide: Over about two and four weeks, about 15 and 18 clones changed, versus around 1.2 between replicates.

The protocol was immunoSEQ multiplex PCR, while the TCRdb copy is restricted to in-frame clones and leaves out a portion. The sample includes approximately 91,000 clones, more than 70% seen only once; the top ten take 4%. Concerning this clone itself: Its antigen remains unidentified.

The germline V gene encodes CDR1 MNHNS and CDR2 SASEGT. The CDR3 covers 14 residues. Germline trimming cut 6 bases from V and 7 bases from J; bases unmatched to any gene: 5. The sequenced sample was blood. The chain links TRBV6-1 to TRBJ1-5; 11 bases line up with TRBD1. The source is a person aged 18 to 75 in good health. CDR3 amino acids: CASRGQGERQPQHF. CDR3 DNA: TGTGCCAGCAGGGGACAGGGGGAACGGCAGCCCCAGCATTTT.